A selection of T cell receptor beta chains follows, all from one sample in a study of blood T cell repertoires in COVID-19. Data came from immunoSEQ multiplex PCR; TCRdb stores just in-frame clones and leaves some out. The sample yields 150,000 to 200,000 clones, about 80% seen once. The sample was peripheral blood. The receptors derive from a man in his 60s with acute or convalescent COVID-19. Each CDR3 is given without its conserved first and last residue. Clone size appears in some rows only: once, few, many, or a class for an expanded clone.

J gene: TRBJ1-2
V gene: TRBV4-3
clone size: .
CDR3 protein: ASSQDWETYGYT

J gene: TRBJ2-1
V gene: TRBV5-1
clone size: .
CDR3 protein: ASSRGTGSYHEQF

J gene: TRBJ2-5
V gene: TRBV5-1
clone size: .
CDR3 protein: ASSLIGNSQETQY

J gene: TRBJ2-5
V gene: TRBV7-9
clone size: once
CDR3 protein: ASSFDKQETQY

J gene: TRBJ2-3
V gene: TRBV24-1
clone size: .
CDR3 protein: ATSDGQGPTSDTQY

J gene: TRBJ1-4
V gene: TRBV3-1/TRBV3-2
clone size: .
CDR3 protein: ASSHRTGGEKLF

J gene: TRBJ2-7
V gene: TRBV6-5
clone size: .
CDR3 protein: ASSYSTGTGVYEQY

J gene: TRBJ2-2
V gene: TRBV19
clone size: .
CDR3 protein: ASSIDRGGELF

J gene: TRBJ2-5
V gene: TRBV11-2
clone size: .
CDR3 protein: ASSSFQETQY

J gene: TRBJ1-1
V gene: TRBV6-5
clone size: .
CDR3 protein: ASRPTVMNTEAF

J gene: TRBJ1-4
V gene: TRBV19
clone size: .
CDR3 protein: ASSFQGANEKLF

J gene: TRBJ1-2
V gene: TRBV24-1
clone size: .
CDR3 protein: ATSGQAGGYT

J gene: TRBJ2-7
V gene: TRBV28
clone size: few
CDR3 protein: ASSDRGSSYEQY

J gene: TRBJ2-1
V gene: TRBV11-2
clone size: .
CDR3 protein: ASSPIDSNNEQF

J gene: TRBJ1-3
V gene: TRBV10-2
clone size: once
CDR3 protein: ASTISSGNTIY

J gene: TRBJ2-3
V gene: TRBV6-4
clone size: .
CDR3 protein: ASSEGVVDTQY

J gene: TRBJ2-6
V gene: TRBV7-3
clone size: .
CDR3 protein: ASSFYSSPSGANVLT

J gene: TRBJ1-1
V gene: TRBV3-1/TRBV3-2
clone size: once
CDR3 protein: ASSQRRGRNTEAF

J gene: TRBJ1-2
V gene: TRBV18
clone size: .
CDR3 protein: ASSAGQGAMYGYT

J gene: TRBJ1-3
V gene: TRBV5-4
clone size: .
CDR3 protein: ASSLDLAGPSGNTIY

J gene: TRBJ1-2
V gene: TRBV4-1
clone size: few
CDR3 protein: ASSQDPGQALNYGYT

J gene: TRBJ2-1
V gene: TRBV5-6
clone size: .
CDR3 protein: ASSLERHLSSYNEQF

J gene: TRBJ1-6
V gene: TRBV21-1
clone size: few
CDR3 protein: ASNADSLHPLH

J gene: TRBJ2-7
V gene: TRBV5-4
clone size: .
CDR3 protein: ASSLLGVLEEQY

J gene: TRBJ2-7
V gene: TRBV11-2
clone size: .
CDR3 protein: ASSLGISVDYSYEQY

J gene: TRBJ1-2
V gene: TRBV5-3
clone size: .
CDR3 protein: ARSLDRKNESTYGYT

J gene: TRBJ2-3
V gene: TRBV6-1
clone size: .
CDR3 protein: ASSDFERYTDTQY

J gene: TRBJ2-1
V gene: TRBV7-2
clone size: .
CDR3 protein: ASSPPGQGIREQF

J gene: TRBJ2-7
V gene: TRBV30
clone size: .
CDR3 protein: AWDRDFYEQY

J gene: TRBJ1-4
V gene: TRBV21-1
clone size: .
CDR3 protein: ANPKTLLATNEKLF

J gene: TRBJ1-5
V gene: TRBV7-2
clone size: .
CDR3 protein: ASSLTGYNQPQH

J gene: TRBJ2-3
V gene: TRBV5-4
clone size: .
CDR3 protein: ASSFLEEGTQY

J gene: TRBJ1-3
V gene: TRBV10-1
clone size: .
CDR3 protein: AIPMTLTGGYSGNTIY

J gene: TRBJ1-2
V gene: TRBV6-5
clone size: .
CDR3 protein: ASSIRQGSNYGYT

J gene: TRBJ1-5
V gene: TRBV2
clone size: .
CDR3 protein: ASSRDRDQPQH

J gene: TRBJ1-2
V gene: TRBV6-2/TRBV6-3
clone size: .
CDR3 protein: ASSLGTGGDGYT

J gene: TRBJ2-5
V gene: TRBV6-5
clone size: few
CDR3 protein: ASNVAGAQETQY

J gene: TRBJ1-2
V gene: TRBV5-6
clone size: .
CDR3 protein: ASSLEQGVYGYT

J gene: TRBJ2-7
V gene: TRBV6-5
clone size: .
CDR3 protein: ASSYGQGAGEQY

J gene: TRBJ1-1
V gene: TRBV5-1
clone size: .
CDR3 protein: ASSSAMNTEAF

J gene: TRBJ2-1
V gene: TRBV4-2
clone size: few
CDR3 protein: ASSQDKASGFDEQF

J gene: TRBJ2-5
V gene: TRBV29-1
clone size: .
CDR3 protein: SVVRQPQETQY

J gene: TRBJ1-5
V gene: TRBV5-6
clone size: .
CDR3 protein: ASSFRDQPQH

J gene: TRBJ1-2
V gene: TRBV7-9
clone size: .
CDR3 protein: ASSLATGVNDGYT

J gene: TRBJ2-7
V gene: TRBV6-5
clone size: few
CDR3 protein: ASSYGFGTGGEQY

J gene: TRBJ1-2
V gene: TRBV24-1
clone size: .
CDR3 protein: ATRDDRDRYGYT

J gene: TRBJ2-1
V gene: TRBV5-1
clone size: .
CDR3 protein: ASSFQGNEQF

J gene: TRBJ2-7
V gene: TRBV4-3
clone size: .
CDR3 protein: ASSHQTGDTYEQY

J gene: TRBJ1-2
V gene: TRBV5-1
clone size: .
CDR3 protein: ASSFTDSRYGYT

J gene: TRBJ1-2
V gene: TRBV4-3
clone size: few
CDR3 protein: ASSQDRGTAHGYT

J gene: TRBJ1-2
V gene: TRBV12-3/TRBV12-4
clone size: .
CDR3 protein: ASSLGQGNGYT

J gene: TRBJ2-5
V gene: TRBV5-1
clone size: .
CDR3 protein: ASSSGTSGGRKETQY

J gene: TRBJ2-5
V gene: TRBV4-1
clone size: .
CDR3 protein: ASSQKLGIGVTQY

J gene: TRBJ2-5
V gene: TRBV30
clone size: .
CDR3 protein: AWSATETQY

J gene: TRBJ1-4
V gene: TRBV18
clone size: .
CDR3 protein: ASSPTGEGEKLF

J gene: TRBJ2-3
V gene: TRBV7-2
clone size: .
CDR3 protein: ASSANGGANADTQY